This T cell receptor (beta chain) was recovered during a study of cytomegalovirus exposure and HLA in healthy donors. Healthy bone marrow donors formed the donor group. The PCR employed 60 Vbeta primers together with 13 Jbeta primers. Profiling relied on immunoSEQ multiplex PCR, and the TCRdb table lists in-frame clones only, not all of them. The repertoire holds some 250,000 clones, 82% seen once, with roughly 5% in the top ten. Whole-study results and caveats: In a later analysis, HLA-associated TCR beta chains were more clonally expanded than equally common others. Roughly uniform sequencing depth across donors was assumed, possibly incorrectly. Rare TCR sequences predominated, though certain public TCRs were found in many donors.

To note about this clone: What it binds is unknown.

Material for sequencing was PBMCs. The receptor was isolated from a woman in her forties in good health and CMV-seropositive.

CDR3 nucleotides: TGTGCCTGGAGTGGTAGGGGAACTGAAGCTTTCTTT. Protein: CAWSGRGTEAFF. The chain couples TRBV30 to TRBJ1-1; TRBD1 is a possible D gene (5 bases). The V end lost 1 base, the J end lost 5 bases, and 8 bases lay between the germline ends. Germline CDR1 and CDR2: GTSNPN and SVGIG (reference sequence). This CDR3 has 12 residues.